The 29 T cell receptor beta chains below were found in one sample sequenced in a study of blood T cell repertoires in COVID-19. Produced via immunoSEQ multiplex PCR; TCRdb's table is partial and in-frame only. Here the sample spans about 88,000 clones, 87% being singletons. The sequencing input was peripheral blood. All receptors derive from a male donor with acute or convalescent COVID-19.

The chain employs TRBV18 and TRBJ1-4; D remains unclear. Germline CDR1 and CDR2: KGHSH and LQKENI. The CDR3 has 15 amino acids. Trimming pared 5 bases from V and 0 bases from J, leaving 10 bases between. The CDR3 loop is CASSSTAATNEKLFF. The CDR3, as DNA: TGTGCCAGCTCAAGTACAGCAGCAACTAATGAAAAACTGTTTTTT.

This rearrangement joins TRBV5-1 to TRBJ2-2; 7 bases line up with TRBD1. The CDR3 contains 16 residues. The J segment lost 1 base and the V segment lost 4 bases, leaving 7 bases of the junction unmatched. The germline CDR1 and CDR2 sequences are SGHRS and YFSETQ. This chain's CDR3 is CASSPTGTVNTGELFF. The CDR3 DNA sequence: TGCGCCAGCAGCCCCACCGGGACAGTGAACACCGGGGAGCTGTTTTTT.

This chain joins TRBV24-1 and TRBJ2-5; 7 bases line up with TRBD2. CDR3 length equals 13 residues. Per the germline V gene, CDR1 is KGHDR and CDR2 is SFDVKD. Losses at the gene ends were 9 bases for V and 1 base for J; bases not matched to a gene: 4. CDR3 in amino acids: CATQRGFQETQYF. DNA of the CDR3: TGTGCCACCCAGCGGGGCTTCCAAGAGACCCAGTACTTC.

The chain couples TRBV7-7 to TRBJ2-5; 8 bases agree with TRBD1. This CDR3 comprises 16 residues. CDR1 is SSHAT and CDR2 is FNYEAQ in the germline V gene (reference sequence). V lost 3 bases and J lost 5; bases outside the gene matches: 11. This chain's CDR3 is CASSLSGQGLRETQYF. The CDR3 DNA sequence: TGTGCCAGCAGCTTGTCCGGACAGGGATTGCGGGAGACCCAGTACTTC.

The chain combines TRBV11-2 with TRBJ1-3; D not certain. The CDR3 is 14 residues long. V was trimmed by 2 bases and J by 4 bases, leaving 9 bases between them. Germline assignment: CDR1 SGHAT and CDR2 FQNNGV. This CDR3 reads CASSLLLQGNTIYF. CDR3 DNA sequence: TGTGCCAGCAGCTTACTGTTACAGGGAAACACCATATATTTT.

The chain carries TRBV2 and TRBJ1-1; 8 nucleotides agree with TRBD1. The germline CDR1 and CDR2 sequences are SNHLY and FYNNEI. V was pared by 8 bases and J by 4 bases, with 6 bases of the junction left unmatched. CDR3 size: 13 residues. As DNA, the CDR3 is TGTGCCAGCCGGTTGACAGGGGCCACTGAAGCTTTCTTT. Its translation: CASRLTGATEAFF. Variable domain in full (rest from reference TRBV2 and TRBJ1-1): EPEVTQTPSHQVTQMGQEVILRCVPISNHLYFYWYRQILGQKVEFLVSFYNNEISEKSEIFDDQFSVERPDGSNFTLKIRSTKLEDSAMYFCASRLTGATEAFFGQGTRLTVV.

CDR3 DNA: TGTGCCAGTAGTAGACAGGACCTCGGAAGCTCCTACGAGCAGTACTTC. Encoded protein: CASSRQDLGSSYEQYF. The chain employs TRBV19 and TRBJ2-7; D may be TRBD1 (6 bases). Trimming cost V 4 bases and J 0 bases, with 16 bases left between them. CDR3 size: 16 residues. From germline, CDR1 is LNHDA and CDR2 SQIVND (reference sequence).

V is TRBV5-1 and J is TRBJ2-2; 12 nucleotides line up with TRBD2. With V trimmed by 3 bases and J by 5 bases, 11 bases remained unmatched. CDR1 is SGHRS and CDR2 is YFSETQ in the germline V gene. This CDR3 comprises 18 residues. The CDR3 sequence: CASSSTASGGASTGELFF. CDR3 coding DNA: TGCGCCAGCAGCTCAACCGCTAGCGGGGGGGCGTCTACCGGGGAGCTGTTTTTT.

CDR3 in amino acids: CASSQSSAGVNEQYF. The CDR3 nucleotides read TGTGCCAGCAGTCAATCTAGCGCGGGGGTAAACGAGCAGTACTTC. V is TRBV7-2 and J is TRBJ2-7, with TRBD2 matching 7 bases. With V trimmed by 6 bases and J by 5 bases, 13 bases remained unmatched. The CDR3 covers 15 residues. Looked up from germline, CDR1 is SGHTA and CDR2 is FQGNSA.

The V call is TRBV24-1, the J call TRBJ1-5, with D uncertain. The germline CDR1 and CDR2 sequences are KGHDR and SFDVKD. The CDR3 loop spans 14 amino acids. The ends were cut back, 5 bases at V and 0 bases at J, with 7 bases in the middle. CDR3 region: CATSAEYSNQPQHF. DNA for the CDR3: TGTGCCACCAGTGCAGAATATAGCAATCAGCCCCAGCATTTT.

This clone appeared a few times. The rearrangement joins TRBV6-1 to TRBJ1-5; tentative D call: TRBD1 (5 bases). From germline, CDR1 is MNHNS and CDR2 SASEGT. The CDR3 sequence is 18 residues long. The V and J ends lost 4 bases and 2 bases respectively, with 21 bases between them. The CDR3 coding sequence is TGTGCCAGCAGTGGGGGCGGCAGGGCAGGTTTGGGCAATCAGCCCCAGCATTTT. This gives the protein CASSGGGRAGLGNQPQHF.

This clone has only a few counts. The chain has TRBV6-6 and TRBJ1-2; perhaps TRBD1 as D (5 bases). CDR1 and CDR2 from the germline V gene are MNHNY and SVGAGI (reference sequence). The CDR3 loop spans 15 amino acids. Trimming took off 6 bases at V and 2 bases at J, with 16 bases between the two ends. Here the CDR3 DNA reads TGTGCCAGCAGATCCGGGGGAGCCCTGAACTATGGCTACACCTTC. It specifies CASRSGGALNYGYTF.

The CDR3 loop is CASSPRTSGGASEQFF. CDR3 nucleotide sequence: TGTGCCAGCAGCCCGCGGACTAGCGGGGGGGCGAGTGAGCAGTTCTTC. The rearrangement links TRBV7-2 to TRBJ2-1; 15 bases map to TRBD2. There are 16 residues in the CDR3. Germline V gene data show CDR1 as SGHTA and CDR2 as FQGNSA. Trimming cost V 5 bases and J 9 bases; bases outside gene matches: 8. Based on the CDR3 plus reference TRBV7-2 and TRBJ2-1, the full variable domain is GAGVSQSPSNKVTEKGKDVELRCDPISGHTALYWYRQSLGQGLEFLIYFQGNSAPDKSGLPSDRFSAERTGGSVSTLTIQRTQQEDSAVYLCASSPRTSGGASEQFFGPGTRLTVL.

This rearrangement joins TRBV7-2 to TRBJ2-1; 11 nucleotides line up with TRBD2. The CDR3 sequence is 18 residues long. Germline values: CDR1 SGHTA, CDR2 FQGNSA. The V and J ends lost 3 bases and 0 bases, in that order; junction bases with no gene match: 7. For the CDR3, the DNA is TGTGCCAGCAGCTTCCGGACTAGCGGGCATTACTCCTACAATGAGCAGTTCTTC. It encodes CASSFRTSGHYSYNEQFF. The variable domain in full, with the rest retrieved from reference TRBV7-2 and TRBJ2-1, is GAGVSQSPSNKVTEKGKDVELRCDPISGHTALYWYRQSLGQGLEFLIYFQGNSAPDKSGLPSDRFSAERTGGSVSTLTIQRTQQEDSAVYLCASSFRTSGHYSYNEQFFGPGTRLTVL.

The chain is built from TRBV29-1 and TRBJ1-2; D is unresolved. The CDR3 extends over 12 amino acids. From germline, CDR1 is SQVTM and CDR2 ANQGSEA. Deletions cut 4 bases from V and 8 bases from J, with 14 bases between. CDR3 sequence reads: CSVGGGRSGYTF. CDR3 in DNA: TGCAGCGTTGGGGGTGGGAGGTCCGGCTACACCTTC.

This clone was seen just once. J is TRBJ2-1 and V is TRBV19; D might be TRBD2 (6 bases). The V end lost 4 bases, the J end lost 6 bases, and 16 bases lay between the germline ends. Germline lookup yields CDR1 LNHDA and CDR2 SQIVND (reference sequence). The CDR3 totals 15 residues. This CDR3 reads CASSRAGTGANEQFF. The CDR3 DNA follows: TGTGCCAGTAGTAGAGCCGGGACTGGGGCCAATGAGCAGTTCTTC.

The V and J genes are TRBV10-3 and TRBJ2-6; D is possibly TRBD1 (5 bases). The CDR3 runs 16 residues. The V gene's germline CDR1 is ENHRY and CDR2 SYGVKD. Trimming removed 3 bases at V and 1 base at J, with 10 bases between. CDR3 amino acids: CAISEFSGSGANVLTF. For the CDR3, the DNA is TGTGCCATCAGTGAATTTTCAGGGTCTGGGGCCAACGTCCTGACTTTC.

This chain links TRBV10-3 with TRBJ1-1; possible D gene TRBD1, 5 bases. Trimming took off 4 bases at V and 1 base at J, with 16 bases between the two ends. This CDR3 comprises 16 residues. Germline V gene lookup returns CDR1 ENHRY and CDR2 SYGVKD. The CDR3 spells CAISASFGAKNTEAFF. The CDR3 DNA reads as TGTGCCATCAGTGCCTCCTTTGGGGCAAAGAACACTGAAGCTTTCTTT.

In its sample, this clone was seen once. V gene TRBV19 combines with J gene TRBJ1-4, with 8 bases fitting TRBD1. V gave up 9 bases and J gave up 4 bases; unmatched junction bases: 10. The length of the CDR3 is 15 residues. Germline CDR1 LNHDA, CDR2 SQIVND (reference sequence). In nucleotides, the CDR3 is TGTGCCAGCACATACAGACAGGGGAGTAATGAAAAACTGTTTTTT. Its translation: CASTYRQGSNEKLFF.

This CDR3 reads CASSQEGGEKLFF. The CDR3 DNA is TGTGCCAGCTCACAAGAAGGGGGTGAAAAACTGTTTTTT. The rearrangement joins TRBV18 to TRBJ1-4, with D possibly being TRBD1 (6 bases). Germline V gene data show CDR1 as KGHSH and CDR2 as LQKENI. V lost 4 bases and J lost 7, with 10 bases in between. This CDR3 comprises 13 residues.

The rearrangement joins TRBV11-2 to TRBJ2-7; D is ambiguous. Germline V gene data show CDR1 as SGHAT and CDR2 as FQNNGV. V lost 7 bases to trimming and J lost 0 bases, with 19 bases between them. The CDR3 consists of 16 residues. The CDR3 DNA is TGTGCCAGCACCGCTTATATCGGCCGGGTCTCCTACGAGCAGTACTTC. This codes for CASTAYIGRVSYEQYF.

The chain links TRBV6-1 to TRBJ2-5; 10 bases align to TRBD2. The CDR3 consists of 17 residues. The V gene end was trimmed by 0 bases and the J gene end by 3 bases; junction bases not matched to a gene: 7. Germline V gene lookup returns CDR1 MNHNS and CDR2 SASEGT. CDR3 loop: CASSEALTSGEKETQYF. CDR3 coding DNA: TGTGCCAGCAGTGAAGCGCTCACTAGCGGGGAGAAAGAGACCCAGTACTTC.

J is TRBJ2-1 and V is TRBV2, with 10 positions matching TRBD1. Germline V gene sequence: CDR1 SNHLY, CDR2 FYNNEI. The CDR3 runs 16 residues. Unmatched junction bases numbered 7, after V lost 5 bases and J lost 3 bases. The CDR3 DNA follows: TGTGCCAGCAGTCAATTCGGGACAGGGGTCTACAATGAGCAGTTCTTC. It encodes CASSQFGTGVYNEQFF. Together with reference TRBV2 and TRBJ2-1, the CDR3 gives the full variable domain: EPEVTQTPSHQVTQMGQEVILRCVPISNHLYFYWYRQILGQKVEFLVSFYNNEISEKSEIFDDQFSVERPDGSNFTLKIRSTKLEDSAMYFCASSQFGTGVYNEQFFGPGTRLTVL.

The chain joins TRBV2 to TRBJ2-7; possibly TRBD1 for D (5 bases). The CDR3 runs 13 residues. V was clipped by 3 bases and J by 6 bases, with 12 bases between them. From germline, CDR1 is SNHLY and CDR2 FYNNEI. This chain's CDR3 is CASSDQGRSEQYF. CDR3 in DNA: TGTGCCAGCAGTGACCAGGGTAGGAGCGAGCAGTACTTC.

This sequence joins TRBV2 and TRBJ2-7; 8 bases map to TRBD1. V was pared by 6 bases and J by 1 base, with 2 bases of the junction left unmatched. The CDR3 consists of 13 residues. Germline lookup yields CDR1 SNHLY and CDR2 FYNNEI. This CDR3 is CASRGTGSYEQYF. DNA of the CDR3: TGTGCCAGCAGGGGGACAGGTTCCTACGAGCAGTACTTC.

The rearrangement joins TRBV29-1 to TRBJ2-5; 11 nucleotides match TRBD1. Germline-derived CDR1 and CDR2 are SQVTM and ANQGSEA. V lost 7 bases to trimming and J lost 1 base; unmatched junction nucleotides: 11. The CDR3 spans 16 residues. DNA of the CDR3: TGCAGCGGAGCTCCGGGACAGGGGGTATTCCAAGAGACCCAGTACTTC. This gives the protein CSGAPGQGVFQETQYF.

The rearrangement joins TRBV7-8 to TRBJ2-1, with a possible D match to TRBD1 (5 bases). The V end lost 5 bases, the J end lost 2 bases, and 22 bases lay between the germline ends. From germline, CDR1 is SGHVS and CDR2 FQNEAQ. The CDR3 runs 18 residues. Written as DNA, the CDR3 is TGTGCCAGCAGCGGAGCGCGCGTAGTAACAGGTCCCTACAATGAGCAGTTCTTC. Its protein is CASSGARVVTGPYNEQFF.

The V and J genes are TRBV7-2 and TRBJ1-6; the D is unclear. Germline values: CDR1 SGHTA, CDR2 FQGNSA. V shed 1 base and J shed 10 bases, with 11 bases lying between them. The CDR3 totals 14 residues. In nucleotides, the CDR3 is TGTGCCAGCAGCTTAGGAGACAAGCTATCACCCCTCCACTTT. This translates into CASSLGDKLSPLHF.

The chain couples TRBV15 to TRBJ2-7; D may be TRBD2 (7 bases). Trimming removed 1 base from V and 6 bases from J, with 16 bases in between. Germline V gene sequence: CDR1 LNHNV, CDR2 YYDKDF (reference sequence). This CDR3 spans 15 amino acids. The CDR3 DNA is TGTGCCACCAGCAGAGGTGACCTAGGGGGGGGCGAGCAGTACTTC. Translation gives CATSRGDLGGGEQYF.